The 19 T cell receptor beta chains below all came from one sample that was sequenced in a study of T-cell reconstitution after alpha-beta-depleted transplantation in children. For TCRbeta, the library was prepared with unique molecular identifiers. TCRdb independently ran MiXCR on the PCR reads; one entry per CDR3 protein. The repertoire consists of around 480,000 distinct CDR3 sequences, with over 25% occurring once and the leading ten covering around 2.5%. This specimen consisted of PBMCs from the stem cell graft donor, obtained from the stem cell graft. Receptor source: a human donor who donated a stem cell graft to a child with aplastic anemia.

This clonotype was counted between two and nine times. The chain has TRBV29-1 and TRBJ2-7; TRBD1 matches 9 bases. The CDR3 spans 13 residues. Germline lookup yields CDR1 SQVTM and CDR2 ANQGSEA. Trimming cost V 5 bases and J 3 bases; bases outside gene matches: 5. DNA of the CDR3: TGCAGCGTTCAAGGGACAGGGAACTACGAGCAGTACTTC. It is translated as CSVQGTGNYEQYF.

This chain uses TRBV4-2 with TRBJ2-7; TRBD1 matches 11 bases. CDR3 length equals 17 residues. The junction had 9 bases not matched to a gene; V was cut back by 3 bases and J by 2 bases. Germline lookup yields CDR1 LGHNA and CDR2 YNFKEQ. CDR3 sequence: CASSQDRWGQGAYEQYF. The CDR3 coding sequence is TGTGCCAGCAGCCAGGACCGGTGGGGACAGGGGGCCTACGAGCAGTACTTC.

This rearrangement joins TRBV7-2 to TRBJ2-5; 11 bases map to TRBD1. The CDR3 has 17 residues. Germline loops: CDR1 SGHTA, CDR2 FQGNSA. V shed 3 bases and J 2 bases; nucleotides not matched to a gene: 8. The CDR3 here is CASSLGTGGVGQETQYF. CDR3 DNA: TGTGCCAGCAGCTTGGGGACAGGGGGTGTGGGACAAGAGACCCAGTACTTC.

This clonotype was found once. The rearrangement uses TRBV4-3 and TRBJ1-2; a possible D gene is TRBD1 (5 bases). The CDR3 is made up of 15 amino acids. Trimming pared 2 bases from V and 6 bases from J, leaving 16 bases between. The germline CDR1 and CDR2 sequences are LGHNA and YSLEER. CDR3: CASSQSQGGLDGYTF. CDR3 DNA sequence: TGCGCCAGCAGCCAAAGCCAGGGAGGCTTGGATGGCTACACCTTC.

This clonotype has more than one count but fewer than ten. The chain couples TRBV7-6 to TRBJ2-1, with D perhaps TRBD2 (6 bases). V shed 5 bases and J shed 15 bases, with 17 bases lying between them. The CDR3 has 12 residues. CDR1 is SGHVS and CDR2 is FNYEAQ in the germline V gene. The CDR3: CASSATGGVPFF. In DNA, the CDR3 is TGTGCCAGCAGCGCAACAGGAGGGGTTCCGTTCTTC.

The J gene is TRBJ2-1, the V gene TRBV5-1; 10 bases are shared with TRBD2. The CDR3 sequence is 14 residues long. J gave up 5 bases and V 5 bases, and 4 bases lay outside the gene matches. Looked up from germline, CDR1 is SGHRS and CDR2 is YFSETQ. The CDR3 region is CASRGTSVNNEQFF. CDR3 bases: TGCGCCAGCAGGGGGACTAGCGTGAACAATGAGCAGTTCTTC.

The J gene is TRBJ2-7, the V gene TRBV6-2 or TRBV6-3; perhaps TRBD2 as D (5 bases). This CDR3 region has 15 residues. The germline V gene has CDR1 MNHEY and CDR2 SVGEGT. V lost 7 bases and J 0 bases, leaving 16 bases between the germline ends. This chain's CDR3 is CASTSAPGSSYEQYV. The CDR3 coding sequence is TGTGCCAGCACCAGTGCACCGGGAAGCTCCTACGAGCAGTACGTC.

The chain carries TRBV24-1 and TRBJ2-1; the D gene could be TRBD1 or TRBD2 (5 bases each). CDR3 size: 13 residues. In germline, CDR1 is KGHDR, CDR2 SFDVKD. Trimming left V 7 bases short and J 11 bases short, with 17 bases between. This chain's CDR3 is CATSSTGTTKQFF. CDR3 DNA sequence: TGTGCCACCAGCAGTACGGGGACGACGAAGCAGTTCTTC.

This clonotype was picked up a small number of times. The V gene is TRBV9, the J gene TRBJ2-2; tentative D call: TRBD1 (6 bases). The CDR3 has 14 residues. Germline V lookup: CDR1 SGDLS, CDR2 YYNGEE. V lost 3 bases and J 6 bases, leaving 12 bases between the germline ends. The CDR3 DNA reads TGTGCCAGCAGCGCGGTACAGGGACCCGGGGAGCTGTTTTTT. Translated: CASSAVQGPGELFF. The complete variable domain, with remaining parts taken from reference TRBV9 and TRBJ2-2, reads DSGVTQTPKHLITATGQRVTLRCSPRSGDLSVYWYQQSLDQGLQFLIQYYNGEERAKGNILERFSAQQFPDLHSELNLSSLELGDSALYFCASSAVQGPGELFFGEGSRLTVL.

The chain recombines TRBV20-1 with TRBJ2-1, with a tentative D call TRBD2 (6 bases). V lost 3 bases, J lost 3 bases, and 9 bases lay in between. CDR3 length: 13 residues. Looked up from germline, CDR1 is DFQATT and CDR2 is SNEGSKA (reference sequence). The CDR3 bases are TGCAGTGCTAGGACTAGGAACTACAATGAGCAGTTCTTC. Protein: CSARTRNYNEQFF.

This sequence joins TRBV9 and TRBJ2-1; 8 bases are shared with TRBD1. Germline trimming cut 0 bases from V and 4 bases from J; bases unmatched to any gene: 3. The germline V gene has CDR1 SGDLS and CDR2 YYNGEE. This CDR3 has 15 amino acids. Written as DNA, the CDR3 is TGTGCCAGCAGCGTAGTGACAGGGGCTTACAATGAGCAGTTCTTC. Translating it yields CASSVVTGAYNEQFF. Supplemented by reference TRBV9 and TRBJ2-1, the full variable domain reads DSGVTQTPKHLITATGQRVTLRCSPRSGDLSVYWYQQSLDQGLQFLIQYYNGEERAKGNILERFSAQQFPDLHSELNLSSLELGDSALYFCASSVVTGAYNEQFFGPGTRLTVL.

V usage is TRBV7-2 and J usage is TRBJ2-2, with 15 bases that match TRBD2. V lost 6 bases to trimming and J lost 4 bases; unmatched junction nucleotides: 3. From germline, CDR1 is SGHTA and CDR2 FQGNSA. This CDR3 is built from 16 residues. The CDR3: CASRRGLAGGTGELFF. The CDR3 nucleotides read TGTGCCAGCAGGCGGGGACTAGCGGGAGGCACCGGGGAGCTGTTTTTT.

This clonotype has at least ten counts. V is TRBV5-1 and J is TRBJ2-3, with D possibly matching TRBD2 (6 bases). Between the trimmed V and J ends, which lost 0 bases and 8 bases, there was a span of 16 bases. The CDR3 has 15 residues. The germline gives CDR1 SGHRS, CDR2 YFSETQ. Here the CDR3 reads CASSLAVLAGGTQYF. The CDR3 DNA sequence: TGCGCCAGCAGCTTGGCCGTACTCGCCGGGGGTACGCAGTATTTT.

J is TRBJ2-5 and V is TRBV7-2, with TRBD2 identical over 9 bases. Germline CDR1 is SGHTA and CDR2 is FQGNSA. This CDR3 comprises 14 residues. V was clipped by 4 bases and J by 5 bases; unmatched bases: 5. The CDR3 nucleotides read TGTGCCAGCAGCTCCACTAGCGGGTCGGAGACCCAGTACTTC. This encodes CASSSTSGSETQYF.

This clonotype was observed a few times. The V gene is TRBV5-1, the J gene TRBJ1-5; weak D call: TRBD1 (5 bases). V was pared by 2 bases and J by 0 bases, with 9 bases between. CDR1 and CDR2 from the germline V gene are SGHRS and YFSETQ. There are 15 residues in the CDR3. CDR3 nucleotides: TGCGCCAGCAGCTTAGACGGGACTAGCAATCAGCCCCAGCATTTT. It is translated as CASSLDGTSNQPQHF.

This CDR3 is CASSPPQTRSYNEQFF. CDR3 in DNA: TGTGCCAGCAGCCCTCCTCAGACGCGCTCCTACAATGAGCAGTTCTTC. The V call is TRBV9, the J call TRBJ2-1; unclear D gene. CDR1 and CDR2 from the germline V gene are SGDLS and YYNGEE. CDR3 length equals 16 residues. Trimming shortened V by 4 bases and J by 0 bases, and 14 bases separated the two germline ends.

The table lists this clonotype with a few counts. This rearrangement joins TRBV11-3 to TRBJ2-3, with TRBD1 as a possible D gene (5 bases). V was cut by 0 bases and J by 2 bases, with 9 bases left in between. The germline V gene encodes CDR1 SGHNT and CDR2 YENEEA. This CDR3 is 15 amino acids long. The CDR3 loop is CASSLDLTDTDTQYF. As DNA, the CDR3 is TGTGCCAGCAGCTTAGATTTGACAGACACAGATACGCAGTATTTT.

This clonotype occurred a few times. The rearrangement uses TRBV30 and TRBJ2-3, with D tentatively TRBD2 (5 bases). The V end lost 2 bases, the J end lost 1 base, and 22 bases lay between the germline ends. Germline CDR1 and CDR2: GTSNPN and SVGIG (reference sequence). The CDR3 covers 18 residues. The CDR3 spells CAWSPPPNLEVGTDTQYF. The CDR3 DNA reads as TGTGCCTGGAGTCCCCCCCCTAACCTGGAGGTGGGCACAGATACGCAGTATTTT.

The V gene is TRBV6-1, the J gene TRBJ2-2; D is possibly TRBD1 (6 bases). The germline V gene encodes CDR1 MNHNS and CDR2 SASEGT. Trimming pared 8 bases from V and 3 bases from J, leaving 13 bases between. The CDR3 is 14 residues long. This CDR3 is CASSRGTHTGELFF. CDR3 coding DNA: TGTGCCAGCTCGAGAGGGACACACACCGGGGAGCTGTTTTTT.